This TCR beta chain was found in a study of Ad26.COV2.S vaccination and SARS-CoV-2 variants. About the study: Once or twice, 56 days apart, Ad26.COV2.S was delivered intramuscularly. General observations from the study: Those who received vaccine or placebo ended up with similar non-spike TCR breadth. Responses of T cells in total may have been underestimated by the TCR breadth and depth analyses.

As for this clone: Antigen: not known.

The treatment was: around 19 received Ad26.COV2.S at low or high dose, single or two shots; roughly five received placebo; per-sample allocation not given. Specimen acquisition occurred on day 63 following the initial vaccine or placebo injection. CDR1 is LNHNV, CDR2 YYDKDF, per germline (reference sequence). The CDR3 has 15 residues. V lost 4 bases, J lost 3 bases, and 1 base stayed unmatched. Using immunoSEQ multiplex PCR, the repertoire was profiled, and TCRdb retains in-frame clones only, with some absent. Of more than 400,000 clones in the sample, around 92% were seen once. This sample comprised peripheral blood, obtained in a trial of Ad26.COV2.S vaccine versus placebo. This TCR came from a person between 18 and 60 years old who received the Ad26.COV2.S COVID-19 vaccine or a placebo. The chain joins TRBV15 to TRBJ2-2; 11 bases line up with TRBD1. The CDR3: CATSTGQGDTGELFF. In DNA, the CDR3 is TGTGCCACCAGCACGGGACAGGGGGACACCGGGGAGCTGTTTTTT.